The rows below give T cell receptor beta chains drawn from one sample of a study of response to subunit inactivated influenza vaccine. MiXCR, applied by TCRdb to the RT-PCR reads, yields one record per CDR3 protein. The profile shows hundreds of thousands of distinct CDR3 sequences, approximately 14% of them singletons. The sequences come from PBMCs from blood, collected 14 to 15 days before vaccination. These receptors were taken from a man aged 45 to 65 who received an inactivated influenza vaccine. Both conserved end residues are part of each CDR3.

TRBV7-2 CASSQSTGNIQYF
TRBV12-3/TRBV12-4 CASSSLAGGPDEQYF
TRBV5-4 CASSAVGGLTGELFF
TRBV7-8 CASTQGPGTDTQYF
TRBV25-1 CASSESLEQYF
TRBV11-1 CASSPGVSYGGLYNEQFF
TRBV23-1 CASGTQGNYGYTF
TRBV5-1 CASSDGTGGQPQHF
TRBV20-1 CSARGDSSYNEQFF
TRBV11-1 CASSQGRDGESSYNEQFF
TRBV6-1 CATRRRGFEHEQYF
TRBV19 CASSSGRNTEAFF
TRBV4-2 CASSQVGLEETQYF
TRBV7-9 CASSPRDRMYEQYF
TRBV20-1 CSASGRPYEQYF
TRBV20-1 CSARDLVKGTDTQYF